The clone carrying this TCR beta chain was found many times. The antigen is unknown. The entry originates in a study of T cells in Graves' hyperthyroidism and ophthalmopathy. The source material, RNA transcripts, was used to amplify TCR beta CDR3 regions. HTBI primers were the set used in a first-round RT-PCR of the TCR CDR3. TCRdb processed the multiplex PCR reads anew with MiXCR; each CDR3 protein has one entry. The sample holds roughly 200,000 distinct CDR3 sequences; approximately 20% are singletons and the top ten take roughly 44%. The J segment lost 3 bases and the V segment lost 0 bases, leaving 6 bases of the junction unmatched. The CDR3 runs 17 residues. Clinical symptoms, serum thyroxine, TRAb, thyroid ultrasound and orbital computed tomography informed diagnoses. The PBMCs studied were ones that came from 10 ml fresh peripheral blood. Findings and caveats of the study: Appearing also in blood were most of the thyroid clonotypes expanded above 0.001.

What was sequenced was blood. The source is a man aged 35 to 55 with Graves' hyperthyroidism. The chain couples TRBV12-3 or TRBV12-4 to TRBJ2-2, with 8 nucleotides matching TRBD2. CDR3 sequence: CASSLAHSGGYTGELFF. CDR3 in DNA: TGTGCCAGCAGTTTAGCGCACAGCGGGGGATACACCGGGGAGCTGTTTTTT.